This T cell receptor beta chain emerged from a study of blood T cell repertoires in COVID-19. Study-level background: PBMCs, B-cell-depleted T cells, or T cells were the source of the cDNA or gDNA that made up the material.

Participant-given clinical history determined each cohort assignment. Symptom resolution, clearance, or two negative PCRs marked the recovered donors of Cohort 3. This table comes from immunoSEQ multiplex PCR, and its TCRdb copy is limited to in-frame clones, with some not included. Seen here are about 380,000 clones, more than 70% observed once, and the top ten hold 0.9% to 1.5%. A word on this clone: The same CDR3 can be traced to other DNA sequences in this sample.

This TCR was sampled from a young woman who had recovered from COVID-19. The sample taken for sequencing was PBMCs or T cells enriched from blood (not recorded which).

In DNA form, the CDR3 reads TGTGCCAGCAGCCAAGCCCTAGCGGGGGGCTCCTACGAGCAGTACTTC. Protein sequence: CASSQALAGGSYEQYF. The chain combines TRBV3-1 (or the pseudogene TRBV3-2) with TRBJ2-7; 11 bases map to TRBD2. The length of the CDR3 is 16 residues. After removal of 1 base from V and 0 bases from J, the junction contained 2 bases not matched to a gene. Per the germline V gene, CDR1 is LGHDT and CDR2 is YNNKEL (reference sequence).